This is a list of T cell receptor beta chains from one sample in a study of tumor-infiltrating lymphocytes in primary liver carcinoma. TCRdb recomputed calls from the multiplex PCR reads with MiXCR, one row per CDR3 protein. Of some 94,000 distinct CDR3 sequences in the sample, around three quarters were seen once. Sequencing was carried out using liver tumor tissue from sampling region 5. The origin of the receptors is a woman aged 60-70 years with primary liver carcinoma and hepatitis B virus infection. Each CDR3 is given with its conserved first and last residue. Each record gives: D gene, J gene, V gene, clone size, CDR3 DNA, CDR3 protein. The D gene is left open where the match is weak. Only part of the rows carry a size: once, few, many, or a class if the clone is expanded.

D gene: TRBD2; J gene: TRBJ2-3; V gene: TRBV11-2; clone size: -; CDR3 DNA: TGTGCCAGCAGCCCTAGACTAGCGGGCCCAGATACGTTGTATTTT; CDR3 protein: CASSPRLAGPDTLYF
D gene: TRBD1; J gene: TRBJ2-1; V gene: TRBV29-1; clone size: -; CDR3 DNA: TGCAGCTTGAGGACAGGGGGACTCCACAATGAGCAGTTCTTC; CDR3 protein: CSLRTGGLHNEQFF
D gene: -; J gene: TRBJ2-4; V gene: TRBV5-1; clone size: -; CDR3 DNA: TGCGCCAGCAGCTTGGAGGAGGGTAAAAACATTCAGTACTTC; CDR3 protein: CASSLEEGKNIQYF
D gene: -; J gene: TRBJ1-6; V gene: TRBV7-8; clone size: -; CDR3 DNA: TGTGCAAGCAGCGTTAGGCAGGGTCCGAGTTCACTCCTCCACTTT; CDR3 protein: CASSVRQGPSSLLHF
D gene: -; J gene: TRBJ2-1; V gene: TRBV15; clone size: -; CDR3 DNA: TGTGCCACCAGCGGAAGATACAATGAGCAGTTCTTC; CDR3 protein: CATSGRYNEQFF
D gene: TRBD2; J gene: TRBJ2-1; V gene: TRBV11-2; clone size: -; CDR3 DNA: TGTGCCAGCAGCAGGAGAGTAGCGGGAGGGCCGGGGGATGAGCAGCTGTTC; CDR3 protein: CASSRRVAGGPGDEQLF
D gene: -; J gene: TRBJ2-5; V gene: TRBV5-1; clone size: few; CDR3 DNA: TGCGCCAGCAGCTTTGGAGAACTACAAGAGACCCAGTACTTC; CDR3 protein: CASSFGELQETQYF
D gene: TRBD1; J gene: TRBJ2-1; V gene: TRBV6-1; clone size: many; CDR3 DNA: TGTGCCAGCAACCTGGACAGGGCAGGTGCGAATGAGCAGTTCTTC; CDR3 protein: CASNLDRAGANEQFF
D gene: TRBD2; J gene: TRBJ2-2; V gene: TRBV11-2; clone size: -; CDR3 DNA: TGTGCCAGCAGCCTAGGGAGGGCCGGGGAGCTGTTTTTT; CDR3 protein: CASSLGRAGELFF
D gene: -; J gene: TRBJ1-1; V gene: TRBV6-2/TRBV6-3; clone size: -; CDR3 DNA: TGTGCCAGCAGTCCCTGGGGCAGGGCGTTCACTGAAGCTTTCTTT; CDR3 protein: CASSPWGRAFTEAFF
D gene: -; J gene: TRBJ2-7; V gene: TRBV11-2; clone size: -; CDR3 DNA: TGTGCTAGCAGCCCCCCTTCAGGGGCCAGAGAGCAGTACTTC; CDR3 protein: CASSPPSGAREQYF
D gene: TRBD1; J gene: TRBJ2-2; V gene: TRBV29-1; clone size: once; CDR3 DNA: TGCAGCGCTAGGACAGGGTCCGGGGAGCCGTTTTTT; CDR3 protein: CSARTGSGEPFF
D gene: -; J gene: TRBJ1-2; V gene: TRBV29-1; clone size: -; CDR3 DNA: TGCAGCGTTTGGGCGACCGGGGCTCGGGTCGGCTACACCTTC; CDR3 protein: CSVWATGARVGYTF
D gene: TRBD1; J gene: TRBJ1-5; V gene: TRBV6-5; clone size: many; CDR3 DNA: TGTGCCAGCAGTAGATTCGGGACAGGGAACAATCAGCCCCAGCATTTT; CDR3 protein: CASSRFGTGNNQPQHF